A selection of T cell receptor beta chains follows, all from one sample in a study of T cells after yellow fever vaccination. TCRdb passed the 5' RACE reads through MiXCR, listing each CDR3 protein once. The data hold around 300,000 distinct CDR3 sequences, with 10% to 15% observed a single time. Source: CD4+ T cells sorted from PBMCs, taken 45 days after the yellow fever booster vaccination. The receptors here all came from a young man who received the YFV17D yellow fever vaccine. The CDR3 runs from the conserved cysteine through the conserved F or W. The D gene is left open where the match is weak. Clone size is stated in some rows and not others, as once, few, many or a class when expanded.

j_gene	v_gene	d_gene	abundance	CDR3nt	CDR3aa
TRBJ1-1	TRBV27	NA	NA	TGTGCCAGCAGTTTATCGGGGGGGGTGAACACTGAAGCTTTCTTT	CASSLSGGVNTEAFF
TRBJ2-5	TRBV6-2/TRBV6-3	NA	NA	TGTGCCAGCACCCCCAATGCAAGAGAGACCCAGTACTTC	CASTPNARETQYF
TRBJ2-7	TRBV20-1	TRBD2	few	TGCAGTGGACTAGCGGGGGGAAACTACGAGCAGTACTTC	CSGLAGGNYEQYF
TRBJ2-5	TRBV5-4	NA	NA	TGTGCCAGCAGCTCCCGGGTCTTGCAAGAGACCCAGTACTTC	CASSSRVLQETQYF
TRBJ1-4	TRBV6-1	NA	many	TGTGCCAGCAGAGGTGTACCTAATGAAAAACTGTTTTTT	CASRGVPNEKLFF
TRBJ1-2	TRBV7-2	TRBD1	NA	TGTGCCAGCAGCACCAACAGGGGTCCTAACTATGGCTACACCTTC	CASSTNRGPNYGYTF
TRBJ1-1	TRBV20-1	NA	NA	TGCAGTGCTAGAAGGGACGGAAAAGCTTTCTTT	CSARRDGKAFF
TRBJ1-2	TRBV5-1	TRBD1	few	TGCGCCAGCAGCTCGACCGGGACAGGGGCCGGCTACACCTTC	CASSSTGTGAGYTF
TRBJ2-7	TRBV6-1	NA	NA	TGTGCCAGCACCCTACGGGACTCCTACTACGAGCAGTACTTC	CASTLRDSYYEQYF
TRBJ2-5	TRBV29-1	NA	few	TGCAGCGTTGAAGAAGCGAACCTGGGGCCAGAGACCCAGTACTTC	CSVEEANLGPETQYF
TRBJ2-5	TRBV20-1	NA	few	TGCAGTGCTAGAGAGCGTAACCAAGAGACCCAGTACTTC	CSARERNQETQYF
TRBJ2-2	TRBV12-3/TRBV12-4	NA	NA	TGTGCCAGCAGACAACAGGGAGAAAAAGGCGGGGAGCTGTTTTTT	CASRQQGEKGGELFF
TRBJ1-1	TRBV28	NA	NA	TGTGCCAGCAGTCGGCGAACGACAGGTGAAGCTTTCTTT	CASSRRTTGEAFF
TRBJ1-2	TRBV20-1	TRBD1	few	TGCAGTGCTAGGCCGGGACAGCTATATGGCTACACCTTC	CSARPGQLYGYTF
TRBJ2-7	TRBV7-2	NA	many	TGTGCCAGCAGCGCGTACTACGAGCAGTACTTC	CASSAYYEQYF
TRBJ2-7	TRBV6-5	NA	few	TGTGCCAGCAGTTCTCTCTTTCAATCGGGTTACGAGCAGTACTTC	CASSSLFQSGYEQYF
TRBJ2-1	TRBV28	TRBD2	NA	TGTGCCAGCAGTCCTCGCCGACTAGCGGGTAAAGATGAGCAGTTCTTC	CASSPRRLAGKDEQFF
TRBJ2-5	TRBV20-1	NA	few	TGCAGTGCTAGCAGGACCCAACGGGAGACCCAGTACTTC	CSASRTQRETQYF
TRBJ2-3	TRBV28	NA	few	TGTGCCAGCAGTTTCCTGCAGGATACGCAGTATTTT	CASSFLQDTQYF
TRBJ2-7	TRBV6-5	TRBD1	few	TGTGCCAGCAGTTACTCAAGGGGGCCTCCCTACGAGCAGTACTTC	CASSYSRGPPYEQYF
TRBJ2-4	TRBV6-4	NA	NA	TGTGCCAGCATACCGTCTCTGGGGCTAGCCAAAAACATTCAGTACTTC	CASIPSLGLAKNIQYF
TRBJ2-3	TRBV10-3	NA	NA	TGTGCCATCAGTTGGATCGGTGCAGATACGCAGTATTTT	CAISWIGADTQYF
TRBJ2-2	TRBV7-2	TRBD2	NA	TGTGCCAGCAGCCAACCTAGCGGGAGGGTGTACACCGGGGAGCTGTTTTTT	CASSQPSGRVYTGELFF
TRBJ2-1	TRBV18	NA	NA	TGTGCCAGCTCACCTTCGACCGGAAACAATGAGCAGTTCTTC	CASSPSTGNNEQFF